Below, 9 T cell receptor beta chains from the same sample are listed, as sequenced in a study of T cells after yellow fever vaccination. TCRdb passed the 5' RACE reads through MiXCR, listing each CDR3 protein once. The table has a few hundred thousand distinct CDR3 sequences, roughly 17% seen once. The starting material was PBMCs, obtained around 5 days after the first yellow fever vaccination. The source of these receptors is a man between 18 and 29 years old who received the YFV17D yellow fever vaccine.

This clonotype has only a few counts. V is TRBV12-3 or TRBV12-4 and J is TRBJ2-4, with D possibly matching TRBD1 (6 bases). There are 14 residues in the CDR3. Trimming pared 5 bases from V and 0 bases from J, leaving 8 bases between. The CDR3 coding sequence is TGTGCCAGCAGTGGACAGCTAGCCAAAAACATTCAGTACTTC. It encodes CASSGQLAKNIQYF.

This sequence joins TRBV29-1 and TRBJ2-2, with a weak D call TRBD2 (6 bases). V gave up 7 bases and J gave up 8 bases, with 17 bases separating them. Germline values: CDR1 SQVTM, CDR2 ANQGSEA. This CDR3 comprises 13 residues. CDR3 sequence (DNA): TGCAGCGCGAGGGACTCCGCAGGGGGGGAGCTGTTTTTT. It codes for CSARDSAGGELFF.

This clonotype was detected only a few times. This chain uses TRBV11-3 with TRBJ1-5; unclear D gene. Germline V lookup: CDR1 SGHNT, CDR2 YENEEA. V was trimmed by 0 bases and J by 6 bases, leaving 12 bases between them. The CDR3 is 15 residues long. The DNA of the CDR3 is TGTGCCAGCAGCTTAGATCGTGAGACGCCTCAGCCCCAGCATTTT. Its translation: CASSLDRETPQPQHF.

In its sample, this clonotype was seen many times. This chain joins TRBV27 and TRBJ2-3, with 7 bases identical to TRBD2. Trimming took 4 bases from V and 1 from J; bases not matched to a gene: 5. The germline CDR1 and CDR2 sequences are MNHEY and SMNVEV (reference sequence). The CDR3 runs to 15 residues. In DNA, the CDR3 is TGTGCCAGCAGTTCACTGGGAGGGGGCACAGATACGCAGTATTTT. Translating gives CASSSLGGGTDTQYF.

Only a few counts were recorded for this clonotype. V gene TRBV18 combines with J gene TRBJ2-5, with D tentatively TRBD1 or TRBD2 (6 bases each). In germline, CDR1 is KGHSH, CDR2 LQKENI. V was shortened by 2 bases and J by 3 bases, with 19 bases between the two germline ends. CDR3 length equals 17 residues. The CDR3 sequence: CASSPRGRKGLEETQYF. The CDR3 DNA sequence: TGTGCCAGCTCACCAAGGGGGAGAAAGGGACTTGAAGAGACCCAGTACTTC.

This clonotype was counted at least ten times. The chain uses TRBV5-6 and TRBJ1-1, with a tentative D call TRBD1 (5 bases). V lost 6 bases to trimming and J lost 0 bases, with 6 bases between them. This CDR3 has 12 amino acids. Germline CDR1 SGHDT, CDR2 YYEEEE. The CDR3 DNA sequence: TGTGCCAGCACAGGGCTGAACACTGAAGCTTTCTTT. Translation: CASTGLNTEAFF.

The chain is built from TRBV5-5 and TRBJ1-6; D remains ambiguous. Germline CDR1 and CDR2: SGHKS and YYEKEE (reference sequence). This CDR3 is 16 amino acids long. Between the trimmed V and J ends, which lost 4 bases and 0 bases, there was a span of 11 bases. The CDR3: CASSIDKSSYNSPLHF. In DNA form, the CDR3 reads TGTGCCAGCAGCATTGACAAGAGCTCCTATAATTCACCCCTCCACTTT. The complete variable domain, with remaining parts taken from reference TRBV5-5 and TRBJ1-6, reads DAGVTQSPTHLIKTRGQQVTLRCSPISGHKSVSWYQQVLGQGPQFIFQYYEKEERGRGNFPDRFSARQFPNYSSELNVNALLLGDSALYLCASSIDKSSYNSPLHFGNGTRLTVT.

The chain links TRBV18 to TRBJ1-1, with 7 bases aligning to TRBD1. V lost 3 bases and J lost 7; bases outside the gene matches: 2. CDR3 length: 12 amino acids. Germline CDR1 and CDR2: KGHSH and LQKENI. CDR3 residues: CASSPDRDEAFF. The CDR3 coding sequence is TGTGCCAGCTCACCCGACAGGGATGAAGCTTTCTTT.

The chain has TRBV4-1 and TRBJ2-1, with D uncertain. The CDR3 extends over 14 amino acids. Trimming took 1 base from V and 6 from J, leaving 10 bases between them. Germline-derived CDR1 and CDR2 are MGHRA and YSYEKL. This chain's CDR3 is CASSQVGEPNEQFF. The CDR3 DNA reads as TGCGCCAGCAGCCAAGTCGGAGAACCCAATGAGCAGTTCTTC.